These 24 T cell receptor beta chains came from one sample sequenced in a study of shared clonotypes between healthy human individuals. Here immunoSEQ multiplex PCR was the method, and the copy in TCRdb shows in-frame clones only, minus some. There are approximately 2.1 million clones in the sample; just over 90% occur only once, and 0.39% lies in the top ten. Sequenced material: naive CD4+ T cells from PBMCs. The subset was: CD45RA+ positively selected. The receptors stem from a man aged 18 to 29 in good health. Some clones in this sample may be carry-over from other donors' samples.

With respect to this clone: The sample holds other DNA sequences that translate to the same CDR3. CDR3 protein: CASSSYGDTQYF. Written as DNA, the CDR3 is TGTGCCAGCAGCTCATACGGAGATACGCAGTATTTT. The gene calls are TRBV7-3 and TRBJ2-3, with D unresolved. The CDR3 runs 12 residues. The germline V gene encodes CDR1 SGHTA and CDR2 FQGTGA. V dropped 4 bases and J dropped 5 bases, with 7 bases sitting between them.

The chain carries TRBV28 and TRBJ1-1, with D possibly being TRBD1 (5 bases). Germline CDR1 reads MDHEN; CDR2 reads SYDVKM. V was clipped by 5 bases and J by 6 bases, with 10 bases between them. This CDR3 region has 12 residues. As DNA, the CDR3 is TGTGCCAGCAGTGTACAGGTTCCTGAAGCTTTCTTT. The encoded protein is CASSVQVPEAFF.

The rearrangement uses TRBV7-2 and TRBJ1-2; TRBD1 agrees at 8 bases. Unmatched junction bases numbered 7, after V lost 2 bases and J lost 8 bases. This CDR3 is 14 amino acids long. Germline CDR1 SGHTA, CDR2 FQGNSA. The CDR3 region is CASSLYETGEGYTF. The DNA for the CDR3 is TGTGCCAGCAGCTTATACGAGACAGGGGAAGGCTACACCTTC.

The rearrangement links TRBV7-7 to TRBJ2-2; possible D gene TRBD2, 5 bases. CDR1 is SSHAT and CDR2 is FNYEAQ in the germline V gene (reference sequence). Trimming removed 5 bases from V and 4 bases from J, with 11 bases in between. The CDR3 spans 14 residues. The CDR3 DNA reads TGTGCCAGCAGCAAAATAGCGACCACCGGGGAGCTGTTTTTT. The encoded protein is CASSKIATTGELFF.

V usage is TRBV20-1 and J usage is TRBJ1-2; unclear D gene. This CDR3 is built from 11 residues. In germline, CDR1 is DFQATT, CDR2 SNEGSKA (reference sequence). Trimming stripped 1 base from V and 4 bases from J, with 4 bases between. CDR3 sequence (DNA): TGCAGTGCTAGAGCCGCCTATGGCTACACCTTC. This translates into CSARAAYGYTF.

V is TRBV7-9 and J is TRBJ1-2; D not resolved. Germline-derived CDR1 and CDR2 are SEHNR and FQNEAQ (reference sequence). Trimming removed 2 bases from V and 7 bases from J, with 5 bases in between. CDR3 length equals 11 residues. CDR3 sequence (DNA): TGTGCCAGCAGCTTATTTACTGGCTACACCTTC. It encodes CASSLFTGYTF.

The J gene is TRBJ2-1, the V gene TRBV9, with D unclear. CDR3 length: 15 residues. In germline, CDR1 is SGDLS, CDR2 YYNGEE. V lost 4 bases and J lost 3, with 14 bases in between. CDR3 DNA sequence: TGTGCCAGCAGCCCAGGCGGAGTAGGCTACAATGAGCAGTTCTTC. This codes for CASSPGGVGYNEQFF.

As to this clone: Additional DNA sequences in this sample encode the identical CDR3. The genes are TRBV2 and TRBJ2-5; either TRBD1 or TRBD2 may fit D (5 bases each). CDR1 SNHLY and CDR2 FYNNEI come from the germline V gene. V was clipped by 4 bases and J by 5 bases, with 11 bases between them. This CDR3 has 13 amino acids. The CDR3, as DNA: TGTGCCAGCAGTGGAAGGGGCGGGGAGACCCAGTACTTC. This translates into CASSGRGGETQYF.

The V call is TRBV20-1, the J call TRBJ2-7; D tentatively fits TRBD1 or TRBD2 (5 bases each). CDR1 DFQATT and CDR2 SNEGSKA come from the germline V gene (reference sequence). Trimming pared 3 bases from V and 9 bases from J, leaving 12 bases between. The CDR3 consists of 11 residues. This chain's CDR3 is CSARGETGQYF. Written as DNA, the CDR3 is TGCAGTGCTAGGGGGGAAACGGGGCAGTACTTC.

This clone was seen once. The V and J genes are TRBV30 and TRBJ1-2; D not certain. V was shortened by 3 bases and J by 4 bases, with 12 bases between the two germline ends. The CDR3 is 13 residues long. CDR1 and CDR2 (germline): GTSNPN, SVGIG (reference sequence). The CDR3: CAWSPDLGYGYTF. The CDR3 region has the DNA TGTGCCTGGAGCCCAGACTTGGGCTATGGCTACACCTTC. The full variable domain, rest sourced from reference TRBV30 and TRBJ1-2, is SQTIHQWPATLVQPVGSPLSLECTVEGTSNPNLYWYRQAAGRGLQLLFYSVGIGQISSEVPQNLSASRPQDRQFILSSKKLLLSDSGFYLCAWSPDLGYGYTFGSGTRLTVV.

The chain joins TRBV11-2 to TRBJ1-2, with D hard to call. The CDR3 loop spans 11 amino acids. Trimming removed 5 bases at V and 12 bases at J, with 13 bases between. Germline V lookup: CDR1 SGHAT, CDR2 FQNNGV. The DNA for the CDR3 is TGTGCCAGCAGCGGCTTGACGGCAAACACCTTC. This sequence encodes CASSGLTANTF.

The gene calls are TRBV21-1 and TRBJ2-7; the table's D call TRBD2 went unverified against the DNA. TRBV21-1 is flagged as a pseudogene. The CDR3 has 15 amino acids. The CDR3 is CASSKQGRESYEQYF. The CDR3 coding sequence is TGTGCCAGCAGCAAACAGGGACGGGAGTCCTACGAGCAGTACTTC.

The V and J genes are TRBV4-2 and TRBJ2-1; 7 bases match TRBD2. The CDR3 covers 18 residues. J was trimmed by 7 bases and V by 3 bases; bases with no gene match: 18. CDR1 and CDR2 from the germline V gene are LGHNA and YNFKEQ. CDR3: CASSQEPATLAPLNEQFF. The CDR3, as DNA: TGTGCCAGCAGCCAGGAGCCCGCCACACTAGCGCCGTTGAATGAGCAGTTCTTC.

This clone was counted only a few times. The V gene is TRBV4-1, the J gene TRBJ1-1, with TRBD1 as a possible D gene (6 bases). This CDR3 contains 16 residues. CDR1 is MGHRA and CDR2 is YSYEKL in the germline V gene. V was pared by 1 base and J by 0 bases, with 12 bases between. The CDR3 coding sequence is TGCGCCAGCAGCCAAGCAGGGGAGGGGGTGAACACTGAAGCTTTCTTT. Residues: CASSQAGEGVNTEAFF.

The rearrangement links TRBV19 to TRBJ1-1, with D perhaps TRBD1 (5 bases). With 10 bases removed from V and 7 bases from J, the gap between germline ends came to 19 bases. Germline V gene sequence: CDR1 LNHDA, CDR2 SQIVND (reference sequence). The CDR3 runs to 13 residues. The CDR3 protein is CATRTSGPNEAFF. The DNA of the CDR3 is TGTGCCACACGGACGTCGGGGCCGAATGAAGCTTTCTTT.

J is TRBJ2-3 and V is TRBV12-5, with a possible D match to TRBD2 (5 bases). The V gene lost 4 bases and the J gene lost 3 bases, with 8 bases spanning the gap. The CDR3 totals 13 residues. Germline V gives CDR1 LGHNT, CDR2 FRNRAP. The chain's CDR3 is CASGWTGTDTQYF. CDR3 bases: TGTGCTAGTGGTTGGACTGGTACAGATACGCAGTATTTT.

The chain has TRBV7-2 and TRBJ2-1; 10 bases align to TRBD2. J gave up 8 bases and V 4 bases, and 8 bases lay outside the gene matches. Germline lookup yields CDR1 SGHTA and CDR2 FQGNSA. CDR3 length equals 15 residues. The CDR3 region is CASSSAGTSVYEQFF. For the CDR3, the DNA is TGTGCCAGCAGCTCTGCCGGGACTAGCGTTTATGAGCAGTTCTTC.

V gene TRBV9 combines with J gene TRBJ2-2; the D is unclear. V was pared by 6 bases and J by 0 bases, with 12 bases between. This CDR3 has 15 residues. The germline V gene has CDR1 SGDLS and CDR2 YYNGEE. The CDR3 sequence is CASTLGPTNTGELFF. In nucleotides, the CDR3 is TGTGCCAGCACCCTTGGACCGACGAACACCGGGGAGCTGTTTTTT. Full variable domain (outside the CDR3, taken from reference TRBV9 and TRBJ2-2): DSGVTQTPKHLITATGQRVTLRCSPRSGDLSVYWYQQSLDQGLQFLIQYYNGEERAKGNILERFSAQQFPDLHSELNLSSLELGDSALYFCASTLGPTNTGELFFGEGSRLTVL.

The V gene is TRBV2, the J gene TRBJ1-1; TRBD1 matches 8 bases. The V gene's germline CDR1 is SNHLY and CDR2 FYNNEI. This CDR3 spans 13 amino acids. Trimming removed 6 bases from V and 5 bases from J; junction bases left unmatched: 5. Written as DNA, the CDR3 is TGTGCCAGCAGACCAGGGGGCTGGACTGAAGCTTTCTTT. Encoded protein: CASRPGGWTEAFF.

This chain links TRBV6-6 with TRBJ2-7; 8 bases are shared with TRBD1. J lost 3 bases, V lost 5 bases, and 12 bases had no gene match. The CDR3 runs to 16 residues. CDR1 is MNHNY and CDR2 is SVGAGI in the germline V gene (reference sequence). The CDR3 DNA sequence: TGTGCCAGCAGTCTCTTCGGACAGGGACGAGGCTACGAGCAGTACTTC. Translated, it gives CASSLFGQGRGYEQYF.

A remark on this clone: Compared with germline, one end of the junction differs, possibly owing to a read error. V gene TRBV15 combines with J gene TRBJ2-4; D may be TRBD1 or TRBD2 (5 bases each). Germline CDR1 reads LNHNV; CDR2 reads YYDKDF (reference sequence). The CDR3 is 13 residues long. The CDR3 region is CATSRVPVGDLNF. The CDR3 bases are TGTGCCACCAGCAGAGTCCCGGTTGGGGACCTTAACTTC. Full variable domain (missing parts from reference TRBV15 and TRBJ2-4): DAMVIQNPRYQVTQFGKPVTLSCSQTLNHNVMYWYQQKSSQAPKLLFHYYDKDFNNEADTPDNFQSRRPNTSFCFLDIRSPGLGDTAMYLCATSRVPVGDLNFGAGTRLSVL.

This rearrangement joins TRBV5-4 to TRBJ2-1; 9 bases match TRBD2. With V trimmed by 1 base and J by 6 bases, 8 bases remained unmatched. CDR3 length: 16 amino acids. Germline V gene data show CDR1 as SGHNT and CDR2 as YYREEE (reference sequence). The CDR3 DNA reads as TGTGCCAGCAGCTTGTCCTTAGCGGGAGTGATCAATGAGCAGTTCTTC. Translating gives CASSLSLAGVINEQFF.

This chain links TRBV5-1 with TRBJ2-2; TRBD1 is a possible D gene (5 bases). This CDR3 has 17 residues. V lost 4 bases, J lost 7 bases, and 23 bases lay in between. CDR1 is SGHRS and CDR2 is YFSETQ in the germline V gene. The CDR3 here is CASSRIPGRGGNGELFF. DNA for the CDR3: TGCGCCAGCAGCCGTATCCCCGGTAGGGGTGGAAACGGGGAGCTGTTTTTT.

DNA of the CDR3: TGTGCCAGCTCACCAAAGAACGATCGGACAGGGGGGTCCTACGAGCAGTACTTC. Its protein is CASSPKNDRTGGSYEQYF. The V and J genes are TRBV18 and TRBJ2-7, with TRBD1 matching over 10 bases. CDR3 length equals 18 residues. CDR1 and CDR2 (germline): KGHSH, LQKENI. The ends lost 2 bases at V and 1 base at J; junction bases unmatched: 11.